Listed here are 31 T cell receptor beta chains from one sample, sequenced in a study of metastatic and nonmetastatic thyroid tumors. TCRdb reanalyzed the PCR reads via MiXCR. In the table there are about 21,000 clones, about 25% of which are singletons. Every patient underwent thyroid surgery untreated. Sequencing was performed on blood. The receptor set was obtained from a female donor with papillary thyroid cancer or a benign thyroid nodule (not recorded which). Some clones in this sample may be carry-over from other donors' samples.

In DNA form, the CDR3 reads TGTGCCAGCAGCAGGGAGACCCAGTACTTC. Protein: CASSRETQYF. The chain carries TRBV24-1 and TRBJ2-5, with no clear D. CDR1 is KGHDR, CDR2 SFDVKD, per germline. This CDR3 has 10 residues. The V and J ends lost 11 bases and 5 bases respectively, with 8 bases between them.

The sample holds many counts of this clone. Since a much larger clone is just one base distant, this may be a read error. This CDR3 is missing its conserved last phenylalanine or tryptophan, likely due to a read error. V is TRBV7-2 and J is TRBJ2-1, with a weak D call TRBD2 (6 bases). The CDR3 has 18 amino acids. The germline V gene has CDR1 SGHTA and CDR2 FQGNSA. The V and J ends lost 1 base and 0 bases respectively, with 16 bases between them. CDR3 residues: CASSLGELAFSSYNEQFL. CDR3 DNA: TGTGCCAGCAGCTTAGGGGAACTAGCCTTCAGCTCCTACAATGAGCAGTTCCTC.

This sequence joins TRBV6-1 and TRBJ2-3; D is possibly TRBD1 (5 bases). Trimming took off 3 bases at V and 1 base at J, with 8 bases between the two ends. This CDR3 is built from 14 residues. Germline values: CDR1 MNHNS, CDR2 SASEGT. In nucleotides, the CDR3 is TGTGCCAGCAGTGAGATCAGGGGCACAGATACGCAGTATTTT. Its protein product is CASSEIRGTDTQYF.

Judged by abundance, this clone is medium-sized. The chain joins TRBV7-2 to TRBJ1-2; 9 nucleotides align to TRBD1. Germline V CDR1 and CDR2: SGHTA, FQGNSA. Germline trimming cut 5 bases from V and 1 base from J; bases unmatched to any gene: 5. The length of the CDR3 is 15 residues. The CDR3 sequence is CASSPGTGLNYGYTF. In DNA form, the CDR3 reads TGTGCCAGCAGCCCGGGGACAGGGCTTAACTATGGCTACACCTTC.

This clone was observed at least ten times. The chain uses TRBV6-2 or TRBV6-3 and TRBJ2-4; the match to TRBD2 covers 7 bases. This CDR3 has 17 amino acids. The trim removed 4 bases at V and 3 bases at J, leaving 12 bases unmatched. Germline CDR1 reads MNHEY; CDR2 reads SVGEGT. The CDR3 bases are TGTGCCAGCAGTTCTCTACTCGGGTTAGCGGGCAAAAACATTCAGTACTTC. Amino acids: CASSSLLGLAGKNIQYF.

This clone occurred many times. This sequence joins TRBV14 and TRBJ1-2, with TRBD1 identical over 7 bases. This CDR3 is 15 amino acids long. The ends lost 4 bases at V and 5 bases at J; junction bases unmatched: 10. Per germline, CDR1 SGHDN and CDR2 FVKESK. The CDR3 coding sequence is TGTGCCAGCAGCCCTCTCCGGGACAGTTCGTATGGCTACACCTTC. Its translation is CASSPLRDSSYGYTF.

The table lists this clone with many counts. The chain is built from TRBV28 and TRBJ1-5, with D possibly TRBD1 on 6 matching bases. This CDR3 comprises 16 residues. Germline V lookup: CDR1 MDHEN, CDR2 SYDVKM. With 1 base removed from V and 6 bases from J, the gap between germline ends came to 16 bases. CDR3 bases: TGTGCCAGCAGTTTATCCCAAAACAGGGAGAGTCAGCCCCAGCATTTT. Translation: CASSLSQNRESQPQHF.

Many counts were recorded for this clone. This chain links TRBV9 with TRBJ2-7; TRBD2 agrees at 7 bases. From germline, CDR1 is SGDLS and CDR2 YYNGEE. J lost 6 bases, V lost 2 bases, and 11 bases had no gene match. The CDR3 runs to 15 residues. CDR3 DNA: TGTGCCAGCAGCGTGGGTGGGGGGGACCCCCTCGAGCAGTACTTC. Its translation is CASSVGGGDPLEQYF.

This clone has ten or more counts. The V gene is TRBV27, the J gene TRBJ2-7; D not resolved. CDR1 is MNHEY and CDR2 is SMNVEV in the germline V gene (reference sequence). Trimming cost V 5 bases and J 4 bases, with 12 bases left between them. This CDR3 comprises 13 residues. The CDR3 here is CASSTTARYEQYF. CDR3 in DNA: TGTGCCAGCAGTACTACGGCCAGATACGAGCAGTACTTC.

CDR3 sequence: CSARVPAKHYNEQFF. The CDR3 nucleotides read TGCAGTGCTAGAGTACCGGCTAAACACTACAATGAGCAGTTCTTC. V is TRBV20-1 and J is TRBJ2-1, with D hard to call. The CDR3 has 15 amino acids. V lost 1 base to trimming and J lost 3 bases, with 13 bases between them. The germline V gene has CDR1 DFQATT and CDR2 SNEGSKA (reference sequence).

This clone occurred once. A much larger clone lies a single base off, so this may be a read error. The CDR3 sequence: CASSFLDRRVAESFF. CDR3 in DNA: TGTGCCAGCAGCTTTCTGGACAGGAGGGTCGCTGAATCTTTCTTT. V usage is TRBV5-6 and J usage is TRBJ1-1, with TRBD1 matching over 7 bases. This CDR3 comprises 15 residues. Germline V gene sequence: CDR1 SGHDT, CDR2 YYEEEE.

This clone was observed many times. The genes are TRBV5-4 and TRBJ1-1, with 8 positions matching TRBD1. This CDR3 comprises 15 residues. The V gene end was trimmed by 3 bases and the J gene end by 1 base; junction bases not matched to a gene: 5. The germline V gene encodes CDR1 SGHNT and CDR2 YYREEE (reference sequence). Here the CDR3 DNA reads TGTGCCAGCAGCTGGTGGACAGGGCCGAACACTGAAGCTTTCTTT. It codes for CASSWWTGPNTEAFF.

This chain uses TRBV20-1 with TRBJ1-2; 7 nucleotides align to TRBD1. In germline, CDR1 is DFQATT, CDR2 SNEGSKA (reference sequence). The CDR3 totals 13 residues. The ends lost 3 bases at V and 4 bases at J; junction bases unmatched: 5. The CDR3 coding sequence is TGCAGTGCTAGGGAGAGGACAGGCTATGGCTACACCTTC. Translating it yields CSARERTGYGYTF.

This clone was seen repeatedly, ten times or more. The V and J genes are TRBV3-1 and TRBJ1-5, with 7 bases matching TRBD1. Germline CDR1 is LGHDT and CDR2 is YNNKEL (reference sequence). V trimming: 3 bases; J trimming: 1 base; junction bases outside the gene matches: 3. This CDR3 has 15 residues. CDR3 sequence reads: CASSQTTGSNQPQHF. CDR3 bases: TGTGCCAGCAGCCAGACGACAGGGAGCAATCAGCCCCAGCATTTT.

This clone was recorded at least ten times. V gene TRBV4-1 combines with J gene TRBJ2-5; TRBD1 is a possible D gene (6 bases). There are 16 residues in the CDR3. Germline lookup yields CDR1 MGHRA and CDR2 YSYEKL. With 0 bases removed from V and 1 base from J, the gap between germline ends came to 12 bases. Here the CDR3 reads CASSQEPRGPQETQYF. CDR3 in DNA: TGCGCCAGCAGCCAAGAACCCAGGGGTCCCCAAGAGACCCAGTACTTC.

This clone was seen at least ten times. This rearrangement joins TRBV30 to TRBJ2-5; 9 bases line up with TRBD1. The V and J ends lost 7 bases and 5 bases, in that order; junction bases with no gene match: 11. Germline V lookup: CDR1 GTSNPN, CDR2 SVGIG (reference sequence). The CDR3 contains 14 residues. This CDR3 reads CASANGQGYETQYF. As DNA, the CDR3 is TGTGCCTCCGCCAACGGACAGGGGTATGAGACCCAGTACTTC.

By share, this clone counts as medium-sized. This chain joins TRBV7-9 and TRBJ2-1; 15 bases are a match to TRBD2. This CDR3 has 15 residues. V lost 6 bases, J lost 7 bases, and 4 bases stayed unmatched. Per the germline V gene, CDR1 is SEHNR and CDR2 is FQNEAQ (reference sequence). The CDR3 here is CASRSGTSGRNEQFF. For the CDR3, the DNA is TGTGCCAGCAGATCCGGGACTAGCGGGAGGAATGAGCAGTTCTTC.

The sample holds a few counts of this clone. V is TRBV6-1 and J is TRBJ1-2; D is unresolved. The CDR3 sequence is 12 residues long. V lost 6 bases, J lost 5 bases, and 10 bases lay in between. CDR1 and CDR2 from the germline V gene are MNHNS and SASEGT. CDR3 residues: CASRTFEYGYTF. DNA of the CDR3: TGTGCCAGCAGAACTTTTGAATATGGCTACACCTTC.

The V call is TRBV18, the J call TRBJ2-5; D may be TRBD2 (6 bases). Germline lookup yields CDR1 KGHSH and CDR2 LQKENI. The CDR3 runs to 13 residues. V was shortened by 4 bases and J by 1 base, with 7 bases between the two germline ends. The CDR3 is CASSQGLQETQYF. CDR3 DNA sequence: TGTGCCAGCTCACAGGGACTCCAAGAGACCCAGTACTTC.

This clone is deemed medium-sized. This chain joins TRBV20-1 and TRBJ1-5, with 7 bases identical to TRBD1. The CDR3 runs to 14 residues. The junction had 6 bases not matched to a gene; V was cut back by 0 bases and J by 7 bases. CDR1 and CDR2 from the germline V gene are DFQATT and SNEGSKA (reference sequence). The CDR3 DNA is TGCAGTGCTAGAGATGGGGCAGGGGGACAGCCCCAGCATTTT. Translated, it gives CSARDGAGGQPQHF.

Details on this clone: One junction end does not reproduce the germline sequence, and a read error may be involved. V usage is TRBV5-1 and J usage is TRBJ1-6; D call uncertain. Germline-derived CDR1 and CDR2 are SGHRS and YFSETQ. The CDR3 consists of 17 residues. The CDR3 region is CASSLDLVSSYNSPLLF. The CDR3 region has the DNA TGCGCCAGCAGCTTGGATCTGGTCAGCTCCTATAATTCACCCCTCCTCTTT. Looking up the rest from reference TRBV5-1 and TRBJ1-6 gives the full variable domain: KAGVTQTPRYLIKTRGQQVTLSCSPISGHRSVSWYQQTPGQGLQFLFEYFSETQRNKGNFPGRFSGRQFSNSRSEMNVSTLELGDSALYLCASSLDLVSSYNSPLLFGNGTRLTVT.

On this clone itself: Germline and junction disagree at one end, which may indicate a read error. V gene TRBV19 combines with J gene TRBJ1-5; D unclear. CDR3 length: 18 amino acids. In germline, CDR1 is LNHDA, CDR2 SQIVND (reference sequence). The CDR3 loop reads CARSIGGGVRTWKQPQHF. DNA of the CDR3: TGTGCCCGTAGTATAGGAGGAGGTGTTCGGACGTGGAAACAGCCCCAGCATTTT.

In the case of this clone: A much more abundant neighbour one base away suggests this may be a read error. The V gene is TRBV6-1, the J gene TRBJ2-7, with 10 bases fitting TRBD2. The CDR3 runs 16 residues. Trimming at V came to 2 bases and at J to 3 bases, leaving 7 bases not matched to a gene. The germline V gene encodes CDR1 MNHNS and CDR2 SASEGT. The CDR3 DNA is TGTGCCAGCAGTGAAATCGGACTAGCGGAGTTCTACGAGCAGTACTTC. Translating it yields CASSEIGLAEFYEQYF.

About this clone itself: The CDR3 ends on some other residue instead of the conserved phenylalanine or tryptophan, so this is likely a read error. The DNA is omitted, as the CDR3 cannot be located on it reliably, and the CDR3 follows TCRdb's listing. V is TRBV6-2 or TRBV6-3 and J is TRBJ2-5. With termini counted, the CDR3 has 14 amino acids. Germline V gene data show CDR1 as MNHEY and CDR2 as SVGEGT. This CDR3 is CASTITGFQQTHYY.

This clone was detected many times. This chain joins TRBV12-3 or TRBV12-4 and TRBJ2-2; D is tentatively TRBD1 or TRBD2 (6 bases each). CDR3 length: 14 amino acids. Trimming stripped 8 bases from V and 7 bases from J, with 17 bases between. The CDR3 sequence: CASVKVGGIGELFF. DNA for the CDR3: TGTGCCAGCGTAAAAGTGGGGGGCATCGGGGAGCTGTTTTTT.

The chain carries TRBV20-1 and TRBJ2-2; 7 positions agree with TRBD2. J was trimmed by 5 bases and V by 1 base; bases with no gene match: 4. CDR1 is DFQATT, CDR2 SNEGSKA, per germline (reference sequence). The CDR3 totals 14 residues. The CDR3 region is CSARVGGGTGELFF. The CDR3 nucleotides read TGCAGTGCTAGAGTCGGGGGAGGGACCGGGGAGCTGTTTTTT.

The chain has TRBV27 and TRBJ2-7, with TRBD2 identical over 12 bases. The CDR3 consists of 16 residues. The ends lost 0 bases at V and 12 bases at J; junction bases unmatched: 12. The germline V gene encodes CDR1 MNHEY and CDR2 SMNVEV (reference sequence). CDR3 in amino acids: CASSLSGLAGSYVVYF. In nucleotides, the CDR3 is TGTGCCAGCAGTTTATCCGGACTAGCGGGGTCCTACGTGGTGTACTTC.

V gene TRBV28 combines with J gene TRBJ2-1, with 9 bases that match TRBD2. The CDR3 contains 14 residues. The germline gives CDR1 MDHEN, CDR2 SYDVKM. J gave up 9 bases and V 3 bases, and 6 bases lay outside the gene matches. CDR3 sequence: CASSFLAGSSEQFF. The CDR3, as DNA: TGTGCCAGCAGTTTCCTAGCGGGGTCGAGTGAGCAGTTCTTC.

The chain couples TRBV6-6 to TRBJ2-7, with D possibly matching TRBD1 (6 bases). The CDR3 contains 15 residues. Germline values: CDR1 MNHNY, CDR2 SVGAGI (reference sequence). The V gene lost 0 bases and the J gene lost 0 bases, with 9 bases spanning the gap. The CDR3 bases are TGTGCCAGCAGTTACTCGGCAGGGGCCTCCTACGAGCAGTACTTC. The encoded protein is CASSYSAGASYEQYF.

This clone came up many times. The gene calls are TRBV4-1 and TRBJ1-4; 9 bases line up with TRBD1. The V and J ends lost 2 bases and 2 bases, in that order; junction bases with no gene match: 9. Germline CDR1 and CDR2: MGHRA and YSYEKL. The CDR3 runs 18 residues. The DNA for the CDR3 is TGCGCCAGCAGCCAACAACCGGGACAGGGAAGTACTAATGAAAAACTGTTTTTT. Its translation: CASSQQPGQGSTNEKLFF.

The table lists this clone with many counts. The V gene is TRBV14, the J gene TRBJ1-1; D unresolved. The CDR3 spans 13 residues. Trimming removed 4 bases from V and 1 base from J, with 7 bases in between. Germline lookup yields CDR1 SGHDN and CDR2 FVKESK. CDR3 nucleotides: TGTGCCAGCAGCCTTCTAGGGAACACTGAAGCTTTCTTT. Its translation: CASSLLGNTEAFF.